This T cell receptor beta chain was recorded in a study of blood T cell repertoires in COVID-19. About the research overall: The cDNA or gDNA used as material had been derived from T cells, B-cell-depleted T cells, or PBMCs.

As originally analysed: Quantification of nucleated cells was approximated via reference gene primer amplification. Generated by immunoSEQ multiplex PCR, the TCRdb table keeps only in-frame clones and is missing some. V, J and clone size are those of that table, while D and trimming were read from the DNA. The sample yields tens of thousands of clones, roughly 80% seen once. Seattle's cohort entered during active infection and was followed longitudinally. This CDR3 comprises 19 residues. J lost 2 bases, V lost 3 bases, and 10 bases had no gene match. Germline V gene lookup returns CDR1 MGHRA and CDR2 YSYEKL.

The chain couples TRBV4-1 to TRBJ2-5; 15 nucleotides line up with TRBD2. Sequenced material: peripheral blood. This receptor was obtained from a man under 40 with COVID-19, enrolled during active disease. Written as DNA, the CDR3 is TGCGCCAGCAGCCATGACCCGGGACTAGCGGGAGGAGTACAAGAGACCCAGTACTTC. This codes for CASSHDPGLAGGVQETQYF.